This TCR beta chain was identified in a study of T cell responses to AZD1222 COVID-19 vaccine. Trimming at V came to 5 bases and at J to 6 bases, leaving 5 bases not matched to a gene. In germline, CDR1 is WSHSY, CDR2 SAAADI. This CDR3 contains 13 residues. This clone was observed a few times. TCRdb's table, derived via immunoSEQ multiplex PCR, lists solely in-frame clones and lacks some. This table has 90,000 to 130,000 clones, about 86% appearing once. The clonotype originates from an adult in good health. Sequencing used peripheral blood, obtained on day 0 of AZD1222 vaccination. The V and J genes are TRBV10-2 and TRBJ1-1, with TRBD1 matching 8 bases. Here the CDR3 reads CASSRGQEAEAFF. The CDR3 DNA reads as TGCGCCAGCAGTAGGGGACAGGAGGCTGAAGCTTTCTTT.